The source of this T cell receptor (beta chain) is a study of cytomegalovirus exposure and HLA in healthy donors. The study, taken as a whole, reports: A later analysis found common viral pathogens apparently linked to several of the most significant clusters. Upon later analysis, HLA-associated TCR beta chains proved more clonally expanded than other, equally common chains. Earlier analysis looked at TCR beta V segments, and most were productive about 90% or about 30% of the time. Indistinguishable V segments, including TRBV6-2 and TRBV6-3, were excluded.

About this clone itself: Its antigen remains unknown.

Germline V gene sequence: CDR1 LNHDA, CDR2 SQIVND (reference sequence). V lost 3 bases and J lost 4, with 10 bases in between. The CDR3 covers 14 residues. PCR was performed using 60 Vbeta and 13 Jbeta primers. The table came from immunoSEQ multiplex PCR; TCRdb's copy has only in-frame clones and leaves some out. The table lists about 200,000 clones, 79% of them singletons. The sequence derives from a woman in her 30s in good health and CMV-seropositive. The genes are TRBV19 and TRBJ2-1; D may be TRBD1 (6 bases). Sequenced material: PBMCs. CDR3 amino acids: CASSIPGVYNEQFF. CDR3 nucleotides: TGTGCCAGTAGTATCCCAGGGGTTTACAATGAGCAGTTCTTC.